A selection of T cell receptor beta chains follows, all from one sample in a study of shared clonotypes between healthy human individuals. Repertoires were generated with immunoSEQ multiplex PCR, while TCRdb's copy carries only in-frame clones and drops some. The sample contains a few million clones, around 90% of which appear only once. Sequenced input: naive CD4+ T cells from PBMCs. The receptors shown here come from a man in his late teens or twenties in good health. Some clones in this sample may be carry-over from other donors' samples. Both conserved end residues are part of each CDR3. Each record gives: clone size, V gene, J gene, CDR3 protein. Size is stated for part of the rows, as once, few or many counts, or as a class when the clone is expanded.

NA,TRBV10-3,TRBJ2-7,CASKGGASSYEQYF
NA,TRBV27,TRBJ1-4,CASSLWSAEKLFF
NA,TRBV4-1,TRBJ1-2,CASSQVMGQGNVYTF
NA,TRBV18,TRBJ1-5,CASSRTGDSQPQHF
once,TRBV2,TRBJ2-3,CASSETAYTDTQYF
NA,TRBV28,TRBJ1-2,CASSSPGNLWGYTF
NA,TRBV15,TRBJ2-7,CATSRDYGQTSYEQYF
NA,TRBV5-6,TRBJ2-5,CASSLTGSETQYF
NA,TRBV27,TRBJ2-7,CASSKDRGRPGEQYF
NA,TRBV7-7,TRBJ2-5,CASGSAGRETQYF
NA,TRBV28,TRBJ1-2,CASSLSQYGYTF
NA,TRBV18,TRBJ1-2,CASSPTGTADAVRGYTF
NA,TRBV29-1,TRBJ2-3,CSVLAVSSTDTQYF